This T cell receptor (beta chain) was recovered during a study of beta chain features in type 1 diabetes (dated by TCRdb to about 2018). Regarding the research as a whole: Patients and healthy donors did not differ in mean age, gender distribution, total cell number or subset yield. A total of 100 million to 110 million sorted cells were examined across all samples, and a strong correlation was observed between cell number per subset and RNA yield. The study compared TCRB repertoires of sorted circulating CD4+ T cell subsets between recently diagnosed type 1 diabetes patients and matched healthy donors. Naive and central memory subsets were obtained from all 30 or so donors, but regulatory and stem cell-like memory subsets were isolated from only 8 patients and roughly eight healthy donors. Overall results and qualifications from the work: Shorter templates might have been favored by PCR, but patient and control samples were amplified and corrected together, so both groups would have been affected equally by any skew. Because cDNA rather than genomic DNA was sequenced, highly expressing activated cells could have been over-represented, although no difference in activation and CD3 levels was found between groups. The naive, central memory and regulatory TCRB repertoires appeared to resemble one another more closely among patients than among healthy donors. In all four CD4+ subsets, TCRB CDR3 length was moderately but significantly shorter in type 1 diabetes patients. Only small numbers of individuals were included in the HLA sub-analyses, which left unresolved whether HLA type had any influence on TCRB rearrangement. At VDJ recombination sites, patients with type 1 diabetes made fewer insertions and deleted more nucleotides, a pattern implying thymic rearrangement abnormalities.

From each donor, a single peripheral blood sample of 90 to 150 mL on average was drawn into heparinised tubes. A BD FACSAria II was used to sort naive, central memory, regulatory and stem cell-like memory CD4+ T cells with a panel that included CD45RO, CCR7, CD25, CD127, CD95 and CD27. Purity was above 98% for every sorted population. PBMCs were isolated right away by Lymphoprep density gradient centrifugation and were stained directly, without culture. Samples were stained and sorted in pairs, with one healthy donor and one patient per experiment, so that batch effects were minimized. The entire amount of isolated RNA was reverse transcribed using the High Capacity cDNA Reverse Transcription Kit, so the sequenced TCRB transcripts were expressed ones. Deep immunoSEQ sequencing was applied to naive, central memory and regulatory T cell samples, giving an average of roughly 3.5 million total reads per sample. Sorted cells were lysed in RLT buffer, and RNA was extracted using DNase-treated RNeasy Micro or Mini kits according to cell number. Each cell subset was processed on its own to prevent cross-contamination, while patient and healthy donor samples were processed together. The immunoSEQ multiplex PCR was used to amplify TCRB sequences from cDNA, yielding 87-bp fragments that span the CDR3 region. Sequencing of the amplicons was done on the Illumina HiSeq platform. Per the original workflow: PCR bias was computationally corrected using synthetic template baselines, reads within Hamming distance 2 were collapsed, and singletons that could not be merged were discarded. Reads were aligned against IMGT to assign V, D and J genes, CDR3 length and insertions or deletions at six rearrangement sites. Within each subset, clonotype counts were normalized to sorted cell number, after which true diversity and Gini coefficients were computed with the tcR R package. Repertoire sharing was quantified using the overlap coefficient calculated on TCRB nucleotide sequences. As a proxy for the pre-selection repertoire, out-of-frame TCRB sequences from naive cells were analyzed. The immuneACCESS repertoire file appears here via TCRdb, limited to in-frame rearrangements. These files lack a portion of the clones; in checked studies, under half of the deficit traces to unresolved V genes, and the cause of the others is not known. Clonal size and the V and J genes are those of that table, whereas D and trimming came from the DNA. This sample has hundreds of thousands of clones in its table, and roughly an eighth of those were observed once. Of the sample, 0.015% to 0.02% falls within the top ten clones.

V is trimmed back by 3 bases and J by 5 bases, and the junction contains 5 bases that no gene match accounts for. From the cysteine up to the phenylalanine, the CDR3 has a length of 14 residues. The kept DNA is CDR3 alone, 42 bases in frame from the first base. As encoded in the germline V gene, CDR1 is MGHRA while CDR2 is YSYEKL. In the case of this clone: The antigen it binds to is not known. Nothing much larger sits one base from this clone, and base qualities are not available.

The rearrangement combines TRBV4-1 with TRBJ2-5; the junction holds 8 bases that match TRBD1. Source material: naive CD4+ T cells from blood. What the cell subset or site label conveys for this sample: true naive CD4+ T cells. The sequence was obtained from a man under 40 with type 1 diabetes. The CDR3 sequence is CASSHRQGMETQYF. The bases read TGCGCCAGCAGCCATCGACAGGGGATGGAGACCCAGTACTTC.